The 8 T cell receptor beta chains below come from one sample, sequenced in a study of blood T cell repertoires in COVID-19. Sequencing was performed with immunoSEQ multiplex PCR; in TCRdb, only in-frame clones are kept and a portion is missing. The table lists a few hundred thousand clones, about 87% of them singletons. The sequencing sample was made of peripheral blood. Receptor source: a woman aged 25-40 years who had recovered from COVID-19.

V is TRBV4-1 and J is TRBJ2-5; TRBD2 aligns across 12 bases. The CDR3 is made up of 18 amino acids. Germline CDR1 MGHRA, CDR2 YSYEKL. V shed 1 base and J 5 bases; nucleotides not matched to a gene: 11. DNA for the CDR3: TGCGCCAGCAGCCAAGCGCTCGCTAGCGGGGGGGTTTGGGAGACCCAGTACTTC. Translated: CASSQALASGGVWETQYF.

J is TRBJ1-3 and V is TRBV10-3, with a possible D match to TRBD1 (6 bases). The germline V gene has CDR1 ENHRY and CDR2 SYGVKD. V was trimmed by 4 bases and J by 3 bases, leaving 16 bases between them. The CDR3 extends over 16 amino acids. The CDR3 is CAISVGLGAGGNTIYF. The CDR3 DNA follows: TGTGCCATCAGTGTCGGTTTGGGGGCCGGTGGAAACACCATATATTTT.

The V call is TRBV25-1, the J call TRBJ2-3; TRBD2 matches 9 bases. CDR3 length equals 18 residues. Losses at the gene ends were 6 bases for V and 1 base for J; bases not matched to a gene: 14. In germline, CDR1 is MGHDK, CDR2 SYGVNS. The CDR3 protein is CASSPLAGRRGRTDTQYF. CDR3 in DNA: TGTGCCAGCAGCCCTCTAGCGGGGAGGCGCGGGCGCACAGATACGCAGTATTTT.

V is TRBV30 and J is TRBJ1-5; 9 nucleotides align to TRBD1. J was trimmed by 7 bases and V by 2 bases; bases with no gene match: 15. The CDR3 sequence is 17 residues long. Germline CDR1 and CDR2: GTSNPN and SVGIG (reference sequence). Written as DNA, the CDR3 is TGTGCCTGGAGTTCAAACAGGGGGCTGGGGTTGGAACAGCCCCAGCATTTT. It yields the protein CAWSSNRGLGLEQPQHF.

This clone was detected only a few times. The chain couples TRBV5-4 to TRBJ1-4; 9 bases fit TRBD1. Trimming took 3 bases from V and 8 from J; bases not matched to a gene: 14. The CDR3 runs to 17 residues. Germline V gene lookup returns CDR1 SGHNT and CDR2 YYREEE (reference sequence). This CDR3 is CASSSWTGEVVGEKLFF. DNA of the CDR3: TGTGCCAGCAGCTCCTGGACAGGGGAAGTGGTAGGGGAAAAACTGTTTTTT.

In nucleotides, the CDR3 is TGTGCCAGCAGCCTGGACCACGAGGGCTCCTACAATGAGCAGTTCTTC. Its protein is CASSLDHEGSYNEQFF. The V gene is TRBV7-3, the J gene TRBJ2-1, with a tentative D call TRBD2 (5 bases). The germline gives CDR1 SGHTA, CDR2 FQGTGA. V was shortened by 5 bases and J by 0 bases, with 14 bases between the two germline ends. CDR3 length: 16 amino acids. Supplemented by reference TRBV7-3 and TRBJ2-1, the full variable domain reads GAGVSQTPSNKVTEKGKYVELRCDPISGHTALYWYRQSLGQGPEFLIYFQGTGAADDSGLPNDRFFAVRPEGSVSTLKIQRTERGDSAVYLCASSLDHEGSYNEQFFGPGTRLTVL.

This clone was seen once. The chain has TRBV3-1 (or the pseudogene TRBV3-2) and TRBJ1-1; no clear D gene. Between the trimmed V and J ends, which lost 2 bases and 2 bases, there was a span of 9 bases. This CDR3 spans 14 amino acids. The germline V gene encodes CDR1 LGHDT and CDR2 YNNKEL (reference sequence). The CDR3 DNA sequence: TGTGCCAGCAGCCAATTTTGGGCTAACACTGAAGCTTTCTTT. Translation gives CASSQFWANTEAFF.

V and J are TRBV5-6 and TRBJ1-2, with 7 bases fitting TRBD1. With V trimmed by 0 bases and J by 8 bases, 7 bases remained unmatched. The CDR3 has 14 residues. Germline CDR1 reads SGHDT; CDR2 reads YYEEEE. The CDR3 region is CASSLETGTDGYTF. In DNA form, the CDR3 reads TGTGCCAGCAGCTTGGAAACCGGGACAGACGGCTACACCTTC.